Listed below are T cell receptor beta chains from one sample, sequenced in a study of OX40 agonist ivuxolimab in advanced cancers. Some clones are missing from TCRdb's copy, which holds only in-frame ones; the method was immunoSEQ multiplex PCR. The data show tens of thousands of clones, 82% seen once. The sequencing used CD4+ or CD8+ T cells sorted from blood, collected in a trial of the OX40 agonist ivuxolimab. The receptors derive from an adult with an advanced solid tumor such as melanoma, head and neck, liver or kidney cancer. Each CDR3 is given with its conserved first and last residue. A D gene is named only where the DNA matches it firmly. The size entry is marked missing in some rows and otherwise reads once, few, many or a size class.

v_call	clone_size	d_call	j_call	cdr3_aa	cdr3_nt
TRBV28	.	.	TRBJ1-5	CASSADSNQPQHF	TGTGCCAGCAGTGCGGATAGCAATCAGCCCCAGCATTTT
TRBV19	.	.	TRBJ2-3	CASSIRAGFRDTQYF	TGTGCCAGTAGTATAAGGGCAGGGTTTAGGGATACGCAGTATTTT
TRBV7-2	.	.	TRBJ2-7	CASSLHPYEQYF	TGTGCCAGCAGCCTCCACCCCTACGAGCAGTACTTC
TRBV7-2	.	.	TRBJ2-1	CASTQETENEQFF	TGTGCCAGCACCCAAGAGACAGAAAATGAGCAGTTCTTC
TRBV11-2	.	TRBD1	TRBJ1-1	CASSFAGQGTEAFF	TGTGCCAGCAGCTTTGCGGGACAGGGGACTGAAGCTTTCTTT
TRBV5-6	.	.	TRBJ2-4	CASSAGLQWADIQYF	TGTGCCAGCAGCGCAGGACTACAGTGGGCGGACATTCAGTACTTC
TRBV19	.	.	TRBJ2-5	CASSKSRGTQETQYF	TGTGCCAGTAGTAAGTCCAGGGGGACTCAAGAGACCCAGTACTTC
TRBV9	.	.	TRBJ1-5	CASSDTGGQPQHF	TGTGCCAGCAGCGACACCGGAGGACAGCCCCAGCATTTT
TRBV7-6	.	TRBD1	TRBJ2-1	CASSLDRYPSYNEQFF	TGTGCCAGCAGCTTGGACAGGTATCCCTCCTACAATGAGCAGTTCTTC
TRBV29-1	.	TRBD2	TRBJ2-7	CSVPTTSGDAYEQYF	TGCAGCGTTCCTACGACTAGCGGGGATGCCTACGAGCAGTACTTC
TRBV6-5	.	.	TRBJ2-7	CASTPRRGGDEQYF	TGTGCCAGCACCCCGCGGAGAGGCGGCGACGAGCAGTACTTC
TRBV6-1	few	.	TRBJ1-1	CASSEEVGYTEAFF	TGTGCCAGCAGTGAGGAGGTTGGATACACTGAAGCTTTCTTT
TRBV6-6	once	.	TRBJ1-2	CASGVGDYGYTF	TGTGCCAGCGGGGTAGGGGACTATGGCTACACCTTC
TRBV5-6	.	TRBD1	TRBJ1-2	CASRQGGGYTF	TGTGCCAGCCGACAGGGCGGGGGCTACACCTTC
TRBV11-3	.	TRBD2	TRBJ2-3	CASSFLSGMGLTDTQYF	TGTGCCAGCAGCTTCCTCAGCGGGATGGGGCTCACAGATACGCAGTATTTT
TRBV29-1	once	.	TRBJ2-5	CSVEVASGETQYF	TGCAGCGTTGAAGTGGCTAGTGGGGAGACCCAGTACTTC
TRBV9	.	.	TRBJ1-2	CASSSSPGTNYGYTF	TGTGCCAGCAGCTCTAGCCCAGGGACTAACTATGGCTACACCTTC
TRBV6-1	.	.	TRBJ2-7	CASTDTSYEQYF	TGTGCCAGCACTGACACCTCCTACGAGCAGTACTTC
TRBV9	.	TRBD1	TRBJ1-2	CASSSGGRYGYTF	TGTGCCAGCAGCTCAGGGGGGCGTTATGGCTACACCTTC
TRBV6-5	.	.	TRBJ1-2	CASSSPGVGNYGYTF	TGTGCCAGCAGTTCCCCGGGAGTGGGGAACTATGGCTACACCTTC
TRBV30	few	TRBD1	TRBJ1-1	CAWSRGQWRVEAFF	TGTGCCTGGAGCAGGGGACAGTGGCGGGTTGAAGCTTTCTTT
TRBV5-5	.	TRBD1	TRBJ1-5	CASSNEGAGRQPQHF	TGTGCCAGCAGCAACGAGGGGGCGGGTAGGCAGCCCCAGCATTTT
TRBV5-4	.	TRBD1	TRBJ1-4	CASSLSGTGVEKLFF	TGTGCCAGCAGTCTCTCGGGGACAGGGGTTGAAAAACTGTTTTTT
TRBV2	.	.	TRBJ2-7	CASSEAWRGREQYF	TGTGCCAGCAGTGAAGCTTGGCGGGGTCGCGAGCAGTACTTC
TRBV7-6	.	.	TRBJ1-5	CASSLGGGSNQPQHF	TGTGCCAGCAGCTTAGGTGGGGGTAGCAATCAGCCCCAGCATTTT
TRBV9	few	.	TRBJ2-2	CASSVATGPATGELFF	TGTGCCAGCAGCGTAGCAACAGGGCCGGCAACCGGGGAGCTGTTTTTT
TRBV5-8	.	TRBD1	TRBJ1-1	CASSLSGTGAAFF	TGTGCCAGCAGCTTGAGCGGGACAGGGGCCGCTTTCTTT
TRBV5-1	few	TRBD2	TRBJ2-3	CASSRTSGGSSTDTQYF	TGCGCCAGCAGCCGGACTAGCGGGGGATCTAGCACAGATACGCAGTATTTT
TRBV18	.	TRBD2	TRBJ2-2	CASSPSGGSNAGELFF	TGTGCCAGCTCACCATCGGGGGGTTCGAACGCCGGGGAGCTGTTTTTT
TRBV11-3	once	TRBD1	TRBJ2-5	CASSYDRGRTQTQYF	TGTGCCAGCAGCTACGACAGGGGGCGGACACAGACCCAGTACTTC
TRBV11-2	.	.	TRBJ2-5	CASSLAQTQYF	TGTGCCAGCAGCTTAGCGCAGACCCAGTACTTC
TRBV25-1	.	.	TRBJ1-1	CASNRFGVNTEAFF	TGTGCCAGCAACCGATTTGGGGTGAACACTGAAGCTTTCTTT